This TCR beta chain emerged from a study of blood T cell repertoires in COVID-19. The wider study: There were acute and convalescent COVID-19 samples, and they came from the United States, Italy and Spain. PBMCs, B-cell-depleted T cells, or T cells provided the cDNA or gDNA that made up the material.

This clone was detected only a few times. Source study methods: Reference gene primer amplification gave nucleated cell count estimates. Using immunoSEQ multiplex PCR, the repertoire was profiled, and TCRdb retains in-frame clones only, with some absent. V, J and clone size are taken as reported in that table, and D and trimming were inferred from the DNA itself. The sample lists some 30,000 clones, roughly 90% seen once, with roughly 3.5% in the top ten. The clonotype comes from a human donor in a cohort sampled during active COVID-19. Specimen: peripheral blood.

This CDR3 reads CSVGKGVNQPQHF. For the CDR3, the DNA is TGCAGCGTTGGCAAGGGGGTCAATCAGCCCCAGCATTTT. The V and J genes are TRBV29-1 and TRBJ1-5; perhaps TRBD1 as D (6 bases). Looked up from germline, CDR1 is SQVTM and CDR2 is ANQGSEA. The CDR3 consists of 13 residues. The V end lost 4 bases, the J end lost 3 bases, and 10 bases lay between the germline ends.